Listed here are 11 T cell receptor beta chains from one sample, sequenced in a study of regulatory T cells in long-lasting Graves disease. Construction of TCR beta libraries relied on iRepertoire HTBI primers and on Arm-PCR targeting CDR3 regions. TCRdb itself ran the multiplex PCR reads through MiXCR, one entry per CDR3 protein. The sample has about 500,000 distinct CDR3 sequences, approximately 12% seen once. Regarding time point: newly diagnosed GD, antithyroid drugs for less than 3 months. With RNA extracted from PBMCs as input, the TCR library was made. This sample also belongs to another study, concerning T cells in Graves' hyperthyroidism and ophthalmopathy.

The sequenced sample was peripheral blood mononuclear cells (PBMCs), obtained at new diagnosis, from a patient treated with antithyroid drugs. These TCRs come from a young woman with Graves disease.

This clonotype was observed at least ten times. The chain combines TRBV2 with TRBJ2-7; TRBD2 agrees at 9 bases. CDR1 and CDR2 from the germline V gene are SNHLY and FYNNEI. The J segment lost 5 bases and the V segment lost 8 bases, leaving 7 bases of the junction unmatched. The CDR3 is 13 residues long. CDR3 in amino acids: CASSAAGGHEQYF. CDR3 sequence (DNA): TGTGCCAGCTCCGCAGCGGGAGGCCACGAGCAGTACTTC.

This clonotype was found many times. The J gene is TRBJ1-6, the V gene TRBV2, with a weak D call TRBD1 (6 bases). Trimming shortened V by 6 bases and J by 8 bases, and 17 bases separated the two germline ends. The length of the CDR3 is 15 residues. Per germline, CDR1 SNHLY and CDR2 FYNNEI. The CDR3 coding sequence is TGTGCCAGCAGCGACAGGAGAACCGAGTATTCACCCCTCCACTTT. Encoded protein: CASSDRRTEYSPLHF.

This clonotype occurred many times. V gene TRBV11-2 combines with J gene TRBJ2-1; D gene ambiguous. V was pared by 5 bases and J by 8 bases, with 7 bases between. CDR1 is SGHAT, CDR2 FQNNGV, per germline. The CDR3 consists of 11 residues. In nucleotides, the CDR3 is TGTGCCAGCAGCGCATATTATGAGCAGTTCTTC. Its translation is CASSAYYEQFF.

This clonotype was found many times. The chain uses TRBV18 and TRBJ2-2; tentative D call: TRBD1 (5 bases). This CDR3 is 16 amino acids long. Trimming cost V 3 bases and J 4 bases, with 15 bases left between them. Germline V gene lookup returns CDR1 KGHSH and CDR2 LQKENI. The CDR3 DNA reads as TGTGCCAGCTCACCGGCGGCAGGGAAGGGCACCGGGGAGCTGTTTTTT. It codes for CASSPAAGKGTGELFF.

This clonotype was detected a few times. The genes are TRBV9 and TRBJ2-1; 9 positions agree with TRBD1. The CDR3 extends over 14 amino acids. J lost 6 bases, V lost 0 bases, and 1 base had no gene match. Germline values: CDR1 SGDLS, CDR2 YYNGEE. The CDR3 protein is CASSVAQGANEQFF. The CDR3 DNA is TGTGCCAGCAGCGTAGCACAGGGGGCCAATGAGCAGTTCTTC.

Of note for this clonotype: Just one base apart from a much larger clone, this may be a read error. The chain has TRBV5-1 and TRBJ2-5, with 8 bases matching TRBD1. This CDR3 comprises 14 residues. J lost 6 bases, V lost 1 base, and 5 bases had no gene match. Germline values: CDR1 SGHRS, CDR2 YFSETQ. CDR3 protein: CASSLRQGLKTQYF. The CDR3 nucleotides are TGCGCCAGCAGCTTGAGACAGGGGTTGAAGACCCAGTACTTC.

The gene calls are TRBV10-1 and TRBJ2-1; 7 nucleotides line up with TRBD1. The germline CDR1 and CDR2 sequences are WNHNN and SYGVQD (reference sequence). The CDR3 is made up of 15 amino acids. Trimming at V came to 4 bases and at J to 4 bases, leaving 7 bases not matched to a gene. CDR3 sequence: CASSAARQGYNEQFF. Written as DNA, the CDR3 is TGCGCCAGCAGTGCGGCGAGACAGGGTTACAATGAGCAGTTCTTC.

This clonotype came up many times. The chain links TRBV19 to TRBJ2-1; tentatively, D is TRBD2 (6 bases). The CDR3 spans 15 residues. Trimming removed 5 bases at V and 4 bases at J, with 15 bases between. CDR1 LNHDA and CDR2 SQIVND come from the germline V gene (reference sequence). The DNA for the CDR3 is TGTGCCAGTAGTGCTCGATCGGGAGTTTACAATGAGCAGTTCTTC. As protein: CASSARSGVYNEQFF.

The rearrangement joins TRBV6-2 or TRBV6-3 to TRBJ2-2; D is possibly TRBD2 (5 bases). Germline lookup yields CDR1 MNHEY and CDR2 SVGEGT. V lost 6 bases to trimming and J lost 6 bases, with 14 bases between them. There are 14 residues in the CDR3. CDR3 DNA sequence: TGTGCCAGCAGGGAGGCCTCTAGGGCCGGGGAGCTGTTTTTT. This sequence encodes CASREASRAGELFF.

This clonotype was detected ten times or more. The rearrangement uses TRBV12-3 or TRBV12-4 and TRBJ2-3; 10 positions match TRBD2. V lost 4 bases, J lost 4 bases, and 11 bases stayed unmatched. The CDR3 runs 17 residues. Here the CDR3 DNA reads TGTGCCAGCAGTTCTGGAGCTAGCGGGAGTGGGGCAGATACGCAGTATTTT. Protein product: CASSSGASGSGADTQYF.

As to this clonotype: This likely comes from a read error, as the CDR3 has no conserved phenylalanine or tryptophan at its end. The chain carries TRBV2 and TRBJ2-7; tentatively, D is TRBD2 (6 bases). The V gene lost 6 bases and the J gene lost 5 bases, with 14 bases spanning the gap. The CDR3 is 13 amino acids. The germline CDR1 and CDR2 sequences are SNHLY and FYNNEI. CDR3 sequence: CASSMGLPNEQYL. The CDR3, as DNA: TGTGCCAGCAGCATGGGACTCCCGAACGAGCAGTACCTC.